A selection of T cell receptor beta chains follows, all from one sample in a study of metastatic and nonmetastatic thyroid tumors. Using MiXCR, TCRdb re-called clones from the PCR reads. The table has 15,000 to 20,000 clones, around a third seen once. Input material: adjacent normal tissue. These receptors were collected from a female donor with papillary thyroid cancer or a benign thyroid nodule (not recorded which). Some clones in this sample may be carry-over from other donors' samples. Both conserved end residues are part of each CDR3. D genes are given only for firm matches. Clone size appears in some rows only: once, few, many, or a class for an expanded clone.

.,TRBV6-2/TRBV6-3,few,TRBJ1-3,CASSYRGSGNTVYF,TGTGCCAGCAGTTACCGGGGCTCCGGAAACACCGTATATTTT
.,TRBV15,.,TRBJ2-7,CATSYQARVIDEQYF,TGTGCCACCAGTTACCAGGCCAGGGTAATCGACGAGCAGTACTTC
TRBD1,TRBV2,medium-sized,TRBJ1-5,CASSGPNRGEWQPQHF,TGTGCCAGCAGTGGTCCGAACAGGGGGGAATGGCAGCCCCAGCATTTT
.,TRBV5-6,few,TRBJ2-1,CASSSVYGQEQFF,TGTGCCAGCAGCTCGGTATATGGACAGGAGCAGTTCTTC
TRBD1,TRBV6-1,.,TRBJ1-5,CASSLRTGGQPQHF,TGTGCCAGCAGTTTGAGGACAGGGGGTCAGCCCCAGCATTTT
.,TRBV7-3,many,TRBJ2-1,CASSLGASEQFF,TGTGCCAGCAGCTTAGGGGCATCTGAGCAGTTCTTC
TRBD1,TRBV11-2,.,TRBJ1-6,CASRGGQGESPLHF,TGTGCCAGCAGGGGGGGACAGGGGGAATCACCCCTCCACTTT
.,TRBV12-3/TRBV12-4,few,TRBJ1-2,CASRIQGTQVPYGYTF,TGTGCCAGCAGGATCCAGGGGACGCAGGTTCCCTATGGCTACACCTTC
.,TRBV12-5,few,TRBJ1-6,CASGRDGTNSPLHF,TGTGCTAGTGGCAGGGACGGGACGAATTCACCCCTCCACTTT
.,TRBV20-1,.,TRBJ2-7,CSAATGKVYEQYF,TGCAGTGCCGCTACAGGGAAGGTCTACGAGCAGTACTTC
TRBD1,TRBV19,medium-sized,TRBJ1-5,CASKGQGRRPQHF,TGTGCCAGTAAGGGACAGGGGAGAAGGCCCCAGCATTTT
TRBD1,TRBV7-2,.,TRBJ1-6,CASSLLGTGGSPLHF,TGTGCCAGCAGCTTACTTGGGACAGGGGGTTCACCCCTCCACTTT
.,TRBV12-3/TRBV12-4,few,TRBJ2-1,CASTVGYGEQFF,TGTGCCAGCACGGTGGGATACGGTGAGCAGTTCTTC
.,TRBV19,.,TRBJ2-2,CASSIYGGDTGELFF,TGTGCCAGTAGTATCTACGGCGGGGACACCGGGGAGCTGTTTTTT
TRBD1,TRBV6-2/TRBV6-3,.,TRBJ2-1,CASRTGQGYNEQFF,TGTGCCAGCAGGACGGGACAGGGGTACAATGAGCAGTTCTTC
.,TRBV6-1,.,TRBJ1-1,CASSKGLGVMNTEAFF,TGTGCCAGCAGTAAAGGACTAGGTGTGATGAACACTGAAGCTTTCTTT
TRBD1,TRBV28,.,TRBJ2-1,CASSLTDRDDNEQFF,TGTGCCAGCAGTTTAACCGACAGGGACGACAATGAGCAGTTCTTC
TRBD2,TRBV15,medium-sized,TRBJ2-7,CATGRLAGGHEQYF,TGTGCCACCGGGCGACTAGCGGGGGGGCACGAGCAGTACTTC
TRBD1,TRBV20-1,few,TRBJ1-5,CSALETGTGGDNQPQHF,TGCAGTGCACTTGAAACCGGGACAGGGGGAGACAATCAGCCCCAGCATTTT
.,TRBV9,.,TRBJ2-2,CASSAGWVNGELFF,TGTGCCAGCAGCGCCGGGTGGGTAAACGGGGAGCTGTTTTTT
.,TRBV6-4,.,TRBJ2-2,CASSEGQTGELFF,TGTGCCAGCAGTGAGGGGCAGACCGGGGAGCTGTTTTTT
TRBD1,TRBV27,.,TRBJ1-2,CASRGDRLAIGYTF,TGTGCCAGCAGGGGGGACAGGCTGGCTATTGGCTACACCTTC
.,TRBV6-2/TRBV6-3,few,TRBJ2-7,CASSYRAKGDEQYF,TGTGCCAGCAGTTACCGGGCAAAGGGGGACGAGCAGTACTTC
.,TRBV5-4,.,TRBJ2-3,CASSLYPGDTQYF,TGTGCCAGCAGCTTGTACCCGGGGGATACGCAGTATTTT
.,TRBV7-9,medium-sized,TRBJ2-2,CASSLVAGDAGELFF,TGTGCCAGCAGCTTAGTGGCAGGGGATGCCGGGGAGCTGTTTTTT
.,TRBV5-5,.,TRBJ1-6,CASSERDGHNSPLHF,TGTGCCAGCAGTGAACGGGACGGCCATAATTCACCCCTCCACTTT
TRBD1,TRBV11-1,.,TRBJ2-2,CASSSGNGQGADTGELFF,TGTGCCAGCAGCTCAGGGAACGGACAGGGGGCCGATACCGGGGAGCTGTTTTTT
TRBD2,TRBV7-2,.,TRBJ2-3,CASSLAASGNTDTQYF,TGTGCCAGCAGCTTAGCGGCTAGCGGAAACACAGATACGCAGTATTTT
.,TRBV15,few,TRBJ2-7,CATSSSRDSSSYEQYF,TGTGCCACCAGTTCGAGCCGGGACTCCAGCTCCTACGAGCAGTACTTC
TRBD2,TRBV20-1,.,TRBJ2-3,CSANVLAGDMGTDTQYF,TGCAGTGCTAATGTACTTGCGGGAGATATGGGCACAGATACGCAGTATTTT
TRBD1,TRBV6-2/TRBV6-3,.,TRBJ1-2,CATTDRVGYTF,TGTGCCACCACCGACAGGGTTGGCTACACCTTC
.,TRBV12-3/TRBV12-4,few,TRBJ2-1,CASSLAGTYNEQFF,TGTGCCAGCAGTTTAGCGGGGACCTACAATGAGCAGTTCTTC
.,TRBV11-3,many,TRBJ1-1,CASSLRTMNTEAFF,TGTGCCAGCAGCTTAAGAACGATGAACACTGAAGCTTTCTTT
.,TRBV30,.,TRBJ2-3,CAWTRGDLTDTQYF,TGTGCCTGGACTCGCGGGGACCTCACAGATACGCAGTATTTT
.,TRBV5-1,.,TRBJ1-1,CASSLAGGYTEAFF,TGCGCCAGCAGCTTGGCGGGGGGTTACACTGAAGCTTTCTTT
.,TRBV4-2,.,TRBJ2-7,CASSTYPQGGEQYF,TGTGCCAGCAGCACATATCCACAGGGTGGCGAGCAGTACTTC
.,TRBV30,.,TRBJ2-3,CAWSFYSIKGTDTQYF,TGTGCCTGGAGTTTTTACAGTATTAAGGGCACAGATACGCAGTATTTT
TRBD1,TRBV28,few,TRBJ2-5,CASSYDRGRETQYF,TGTGCCAGCAGTTACGACAGGGGGCGAGAGACCCAGTACTTC
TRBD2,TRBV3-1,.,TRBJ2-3,CASSQGLAGGTDTQYF,TGTGCCAGCAGCCAAGGCCTAGCGGGAGGGACAGATACGCAGTATTTT
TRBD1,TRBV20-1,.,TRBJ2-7,CSASLSGTGVREQYF,TGCAGTGCTAGTCTATCCGGGACAGGCGTTAGGGAGCAGTACTTC
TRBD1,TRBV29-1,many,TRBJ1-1,CSVVARDRVTEAFF,TGCAGCGTCGTAGCCCGGGACAGGGTCACTGAAGCTTTCTTT
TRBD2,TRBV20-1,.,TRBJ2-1,CSALGLAGINEQFF,TGCAGTGCCCTGGGACTAGCGGGGATCAATGAGCAGTTCTTC
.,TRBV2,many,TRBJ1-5,CASSEAPSNQPQHF,TGTGCCAGCAGTGAGGCGCCAAGCAATCAGCCCCAGCATTTT
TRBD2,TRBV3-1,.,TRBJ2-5,CVGSPSGGAQETQYF,TGTGTCGGCAGCCCGAGCGGGGGGGCACAAGAGACCCAGTACTTC
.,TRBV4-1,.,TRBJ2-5,CASSQGLTGIQETQYF,TGCGCCAGCAGCCAAGGCCTCACGGGAATACAAGAGACCCAGTACTTC
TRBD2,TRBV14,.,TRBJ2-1,CASTFGGSTYNEQFF,TGTGCCAGCACTTTCGGGGGGAGCACCTACAATGAGCAGTTCTTC
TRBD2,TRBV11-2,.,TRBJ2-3,CASSFRLAGGADTQYF,TGTGCCAGCAGCTTCCGACTAGCGGGGGGGGCAGATACGCAGTATTTT
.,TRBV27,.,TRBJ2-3,CASSLDNRVTQYF,TGTGCCAGCAGTTTGGATAACCGGGTTACGCAGTATTTT
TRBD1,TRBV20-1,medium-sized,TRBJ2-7,CSALETGTGGYEQYF,TGCAGTGCACTTGAAACCGGGACAGGGGGTTACGAGCAGTACTTC
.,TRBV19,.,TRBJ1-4,CASNSNPGGANEKLFF,TGTGCCAGTAACTCCAACCCGGGGGGAGCTAATGAAAAACTGTTTTTT
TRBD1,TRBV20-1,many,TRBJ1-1,CSTTDPGTGDTEAFF,TGCAGTACAACAGACCCCGGGACAGGGGATACTGAAGCTTTCTTT
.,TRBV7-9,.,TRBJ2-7,CAGNPGAYEQYF,TGTGCCGGCAACCCAGGAGCCTACGAGCAGTACTTC
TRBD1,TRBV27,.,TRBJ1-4,CASSLSGRGLSNEKLFF,TGTGCCAGCAGTTTATCGGGCAGGGGGCTATCTAATGAAAAACTGTTTTTT
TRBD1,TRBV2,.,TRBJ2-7,CASRFRQGVSYEQYF,TGTGCCAGCAGGTTCCGACAGGGGGTCTCCTACGAGCAGTACTTC
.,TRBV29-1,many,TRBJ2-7,CSVVWVRRTSYEQYF,TGCAGCGTTGTATGGGTCAGGCGAACTTCCTACGAGCAGTACTTC
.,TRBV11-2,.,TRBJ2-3,CASSSRGGGTDTQYF,TGTGCCAGCAGCTCGAGAGGGGGGGGCACAGATACGCAGTATTTT
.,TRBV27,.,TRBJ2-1,CASKLAGVGRNEQFF,TGTGCCAGCAAATTGGCTGGGGTCGGCCGCAATGAGCAGTTCTTC
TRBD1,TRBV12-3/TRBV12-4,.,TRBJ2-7,CASSFLPGQGHEQYF,TGTGCCAGCAGTTTTCTCCCGGGACAGGGTCACGAGCAGTACTTC
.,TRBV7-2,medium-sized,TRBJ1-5,CASSFRQEKLMGGQPQHF,TGTGCCAGCAGCTTTCGGCAGGAAAAACTTATGGGTGGTCAGCCCCAGCATTTT
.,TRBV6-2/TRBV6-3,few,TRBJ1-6,CASNPPYSPLHF,TGTGCCAGCAACCCCCCGTATTCACCCCTCCACTTT